The T cell receptor (beta chain) under discussion was sequenced for a study of control samples from healthy donors and cancer patients. Assay: immunoSEQ multiplex PCR; the TCRdb copy retains only in-frame clones and omits some. The sample has roughly 150,000 clones, under 95% seen once. This CDR3 contains 15 residues. Per the germline V gene, CDR1 is SGHVS and CDR2 is FNYEAQ. The germline V and J ends were trimmed by 1 base and 1 base, with 10 bases remaining between them. The sequence was obtained from a young man in good health. This sequence joins TRBV7-6 and TRBJ1-1, with D uncertain. Sample: blood. CDR3 DNA sequence: TGTGCCAGCAGCTTAGATGGGGATGGGAACACTGAAGCTTTCTTT. Translated: CASSLDGDGNTEAFF.